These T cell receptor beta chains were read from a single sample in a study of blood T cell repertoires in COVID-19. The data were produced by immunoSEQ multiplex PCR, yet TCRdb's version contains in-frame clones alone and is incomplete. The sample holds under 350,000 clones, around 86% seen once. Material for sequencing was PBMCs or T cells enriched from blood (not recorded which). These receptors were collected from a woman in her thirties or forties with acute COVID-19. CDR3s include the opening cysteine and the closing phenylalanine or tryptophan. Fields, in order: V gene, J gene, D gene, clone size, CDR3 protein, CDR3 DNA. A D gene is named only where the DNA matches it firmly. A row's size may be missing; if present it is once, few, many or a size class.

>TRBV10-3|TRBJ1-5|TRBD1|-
CAISGETGLNQPQHF
TGTGCCATCAGTGGGGAGACAGGGCTAAATCAGCCCCAGCATTTT
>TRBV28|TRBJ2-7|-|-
CASSLYWGDSEQYF
TGTGCCAGCAGTTTATATTGGGGGGATAGCGAGCAGTACTTC
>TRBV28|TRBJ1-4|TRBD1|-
CASSSTGKSQEKLFF
TGTGCCAGCAGTTCGACAGGGAAGTCACAGGAAAAACTGTTTTTT
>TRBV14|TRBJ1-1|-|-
CASSQGQAKNTEAFF
TGTGCCAGCAGCCAAGGCCAGGCAAAGAACACTGAAGCTTTCTTT
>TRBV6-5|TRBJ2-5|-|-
CASALQGPETQYF
TGTGCCAGCGCCCTCCAGGGTCCAGAGACCCAGTACTTC
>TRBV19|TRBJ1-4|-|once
CASSMVGSGVFF
TGTGCCAGTAGTATGGTCGGGAGCGGGGTGTTTTTT
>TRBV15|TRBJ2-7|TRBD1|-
CATSPRRDRGYEQYF
TGTGCCACCAGCCCTAGGAGGGACAGGGGGTACGAGCAGTACTTC
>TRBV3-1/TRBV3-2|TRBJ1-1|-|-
CASSPHEAAEAFF
TGTGCCAGCAGCCCCCACGAAGCCGCTGAAGCTTTCTTT
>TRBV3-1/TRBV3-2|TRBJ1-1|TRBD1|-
CASSLTGGRTEAFF
TGTGCCAGCAGCCTGACAGGGGGCCGTACTGAAGCTTTCTTT
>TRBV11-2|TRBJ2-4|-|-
CASSLDAGRAKNIQYF
TGTGCCAGCAGCTTAGATGCAGGCAGAGCCAAAAACATTCAGTACTTC
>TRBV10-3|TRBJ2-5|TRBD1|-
CAISDRQGAVQETQYF
TGTGCCATCAGTGACAGACAGGGGGCGGTGCAAGAGACCCAGTACTTC
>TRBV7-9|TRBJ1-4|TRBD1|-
CASSLGGGVRKLFF
TGTGCCAGCAGCTTAGGAGGGGGCGTTAGGAAACTGTTTTTT
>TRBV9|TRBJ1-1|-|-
CASSASGLNTEAFF
TGTGCCAGCAGTGCTTCGGGATTGAACACTGAAGCTTTCTTT
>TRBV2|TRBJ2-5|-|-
CASSEDFETQYF
TGTGCCAGCAGTGAAGACTTTGAGACCCAGTACTTC
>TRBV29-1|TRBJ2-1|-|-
CSARDLGSAGNEQFF
TGCAGCGCTCGGGATTTGGGTAGCGCGGGCAATGAGCAGTTCTTC
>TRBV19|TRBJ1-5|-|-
CASNHGSNQPQHF
TGTGCCAGTAATCACGGTAGCAATCAGCCCCAGCATTTT
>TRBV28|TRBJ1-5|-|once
CASSYWQRPYQPQHF
TGTGCCAGCAGTTATTGGCAGCGGCCGTATCAGCCCCAGCATTTT
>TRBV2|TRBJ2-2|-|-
CASVIDSANTGELFF
TGTGCCAGTGTCATAGACTCAGCGAACACCGGGGAGCTGTTTTTT
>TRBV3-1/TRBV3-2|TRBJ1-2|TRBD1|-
CASSLTGTGQGYTF
TGTGCCAGCAGTCTAACCGGGACAGGGCAGGGCTACACCTTC
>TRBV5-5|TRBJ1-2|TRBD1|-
CASSFTGGDGYTF
TGTGCCAGCAGCTTTACAGGGGGCGATGGCTACACCTTC
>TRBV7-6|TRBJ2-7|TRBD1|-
CASSPRTGYEQYF
TGTGCCAGCAGCCCCCGGACAGGGTACGAGCAGTACTTC
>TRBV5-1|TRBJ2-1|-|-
CASTSLEGGRNNEQFF
TGCGCCAGCACAAGCTTGGAGGGCGGACGGAACAATGAGCAGTTCTTC
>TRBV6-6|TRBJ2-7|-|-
CATTRGGSYEQYF
TGTGCCACCACGAGGGGGGGGTCCTACGAGCAGTACTTC
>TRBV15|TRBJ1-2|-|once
CATSKGRGYGYTF
TGTGCCACCAGCAAGGGGCGGGGGTATGGCTACACCTTC
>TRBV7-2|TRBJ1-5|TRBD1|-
CASSGQGGQPQHF
TGTGCCAGCAGCGGACAGGGGGGGCAGCCCCAGCATTTT
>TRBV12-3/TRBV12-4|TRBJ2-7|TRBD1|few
CASSGDSPYEQYF
TGTGCCAGCAGTGGGGACAGTCCCTACGAGCAGTACTTC
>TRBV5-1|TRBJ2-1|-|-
CASSLDGVGYNEQFF
TGCGCCAGCAGCTTGGACGGAGTGGGCTACAATGAGCAGTTCTTC
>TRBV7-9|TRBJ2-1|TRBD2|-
CASSLVAGAFYNEQFF
TGTGCCAGCAGCTTAGTAGCGGGAGCTTTTTACAATGAGCAGTTCTTC
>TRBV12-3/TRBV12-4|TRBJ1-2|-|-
CATAGGLWLGYTF
TGTGCCACCGCCGGGGGTTTATGGTTAGGCTACACCTTC
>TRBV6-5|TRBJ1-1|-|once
CASRNRANTEAFF
TGTGCCAGCAGGAACAGGGCGAACACTGAAGCTTTCTTT
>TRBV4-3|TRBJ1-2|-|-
CASSQDPGGRANYGYTF
TGCGCCAGCAGCCAAGACCCGGGCGGCAGGGCCAACTATGGCTACACCTTC
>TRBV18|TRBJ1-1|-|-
CASSLNLQGSNAEAFF
TGTGCCAGCTCACTCAATTTACAGGGCTCAAACGCTGAAGCTTTCTTT
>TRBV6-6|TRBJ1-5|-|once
CASRIAGGNQPQHF
TGTGCCAGCCGAATAGCAGGGGGCAATCAGCCCCAGCATTTT
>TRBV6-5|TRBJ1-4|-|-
CASSYSSALRNEKLFF
TGTGCCAGCAGTTACTCAAGCGCCCTAAGAAATGAAAAACTGTTTTTT
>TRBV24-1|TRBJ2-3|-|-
CATSDGVGGSSSTDTQYF
TGTGCCACCAGTGATGGGGTCGGGGGAAGCTCTAGCACAGATACGCAGTATTTT
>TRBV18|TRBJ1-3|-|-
CASSPSGTGPGNTIYF
TGTGCCAGCTCACCTTCGGGAACAGGGCCTGGAAACACCATATATTTT
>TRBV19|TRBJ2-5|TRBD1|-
CASSTRTGTGGRETQYF
TGTGCCAGTAGTACCCGGACCGGGACAGGGGGTCGAGAGACCCAGTACTTC
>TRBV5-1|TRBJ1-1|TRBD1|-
CASSLRTGGATEAFF
TGCGCCAGCAGCTTGCGCACAGGGGGGGCAACTGAAGCTTTCTTT
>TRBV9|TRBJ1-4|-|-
CASSVDETPRGGGNEKLFF
TGTGCCAGCAGCGTAGACGAAACTCCCCGCGGGGGCGGGAATGAAAAACTGTTTTTT
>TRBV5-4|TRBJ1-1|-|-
CASSPLGFGGAYTEAFF
TGTGCCAGCAGCCCCCTCGGTTTCGGAGGGGCATATACTGAAGCTTTCTTT